The rows below give T cell receptor beta chains drawn from one sample of a study of cytomegalovirus exposure and HLA in healthy donors. TCRdb keeps only in-frame clones here, not all; method: immunoSEQ multiplex PCR. The sample gives around 150,000 clones, about 80% of which show up once; around an eighth is in the top ten. The sequenced material came from PBMCs. These receptors were taken from a man aged 45-65 years in good health and CMV-seropositive. The CDR3 runs from the conserved cysteine through the conserved F or W. A D gene is named only where the DNA matches it firmly. Expanded clones are given a class, and other clones once, few, many or no size at all.

cdr3_nt cdr3_aa j_call clone_size d_call v_call
TGCGCCAGCAGCCCCCCCCAGAGGACAAGTTGGGGCAATGAGCAGTTCTTC CASSPPQRTSWGNEQFF TRBJ2-1 NA NA TRBV5-1
TGTGCCAGCCACGTTGGGGGGGATATTGGTCGGCACACCTTC CASHVGGDIGRHTF TRBJ1-2 NA NA TRBV28
TGTGCCAGCAGCTTGTACGGGACAGGGCGGGAGGGCTACACCTTC CASSLYGTGREGYTF TRBJ1-2 NA TRBD1 TRBV7-2
TGTGCCAGCAGCTTCCCGGGACAGAAAATCAATGAGCAGTTCTTC CASSFPGQKINEQFF TRBJ2-1 NA TRBD1 TRBV11-3
TGTGCCAGCAAACGGGGAATCGAGCCTTTTGAAAAACTGTTTTTT CASKRGIEPFEKLFF TRBJ1-4 NA NA TRBV6-1
TGTGCCAGCATCAAAGGGGGCGCGGACAACTATGGCTACACCTTC CASIKGGADNYGYTF TRBJ1-2 once TRBD1 TRBV7-9
TGTGCCAGTTGGGACAGGGGAGGCCAGGATACGCAGTATTTT CASWDRGGQDTQYF TRBJ2-3 NA TRBD1 TRBV28
TGTGCCAGCAGTTCACGGGGGGGCAGGGAGACCCAGTACTTC CASSSRGGRETQYF TRBJ2-5 NA TRBD2 TRBV6-5
TGTGCCAGCAGTTTCTCCCTAGGGACTAGCGGGGGGGCCGGCACAGATACGCAGTATTTT CASSFSLGTSGGAGTDTQYF TRBJ2-3 few TRBD2 TRBV28
TGTGCCAGCAGTTACTCGAGTTCGGGGGGTGAGACCCAGTACTTC CASSYSSSGGETQYF TRBJ2-5 NA TRBD2 TRBV6-5
TGTGCCAGCAGCGTAGAACAGGGGACGGGTGGCTACACCTTC CASSVEQGTGGYTF TRBJ1-2 few TRBD1 TRBV9
TGTGCCAGCAGTTACTCGAGGGTTGATGGCTACACCTTC CASSYSRVDGYTF TRBJ1-2 NA NA TRBV6-6
TGTGCCAGCAGCTTAAGTTTTAGGGGAACGTACGAGCAGTACTTC CASSLSFRGTYEQYF TRBJ2-7 NA NA TRBV7-8
TGTGCCAGCAGCCGGGACAGGGGAAACAATGAGCAGTTCTTC CASSRDRGNNEQFF TRBJ2-1 NA TRBD1 TRBV6-4
TGTGCCAGCAGCCCTAGCTCCTATAATTCACCCCTCCACTTT CASSPSSYNSPLHF TRBJ1-6 NA NA TRBV7-2
TGTGCCAGTAGTATGAGACAGGGGTCTAATTCACCCCTCCACTTT CASSMRQGSNSPLHF TRBJ1-6 NA TRBD1 TRBV19
TGTGCCAGAAGCCAAACTCCGGGACAGTGGGTCTACGAGCAGTACTTC CARSQTPGQWVYEQYF TRBJ2-7 NA TRBD1 TRBV5-3
TGCGCCAGCACCACCGCAGAAGAAGCTTTCTTT CASTTAEEAFF TRBJ1-1 NA NA TRBV10-2
TGTGCCAGCAGCTTCGATAGCGGGGGGGCCAGACGGGAGCAGTTCTTC CASSFDSGGARREQFF TRBJ2-1 NA TRBD2 TRBV7-2
TGTGCCAGCAGCTCAGATGACTACGAGCAGTACTTC CASSSDDYEQYF TRBJ2-7 NA NA TRBV28
TGTGCCAGCAGCTTAGTAAGCGCCGATACGCAGTATTTT CASSLVSADTQYF TRBJ2-3 few NA TRBV7-8
TGTGCCAGCAGTTTTGGGTTGCGGGGGCCCCACAATGAGCAGTTCTTC CASSFGLRGPHNEQFF TRBJ2-1 NA NA TRBV5-7
TGTGCCAGCACCGGACAGGGGGTCTATGGCTACACCTTC CASTGQGVYGYTF TRBJ1-2 few TRBD1 TRBV28
TGTGCCAGCAGCGTAGTGGGCGGGGGCTACAATGAGCAGTTCTTC CASSVVGGGYNEQFF TRBJ2-1 NA TRBD2 TRBV9
TGCGCCAGCACGGGAGGAACTGAAGCTTTCTTT CASTGGTEAFF TRBJ1-1 few NA TRBV5-1
TGTGCCAGCAGTTTAGCGGGCCTAAGCACAGATACGCAGTATTTT CASSLAGLSTDTQYF TRBJ2-3 NA NA TRBV28
TGCAGCGTCGACAGGGGCACTGAAGCTTTCTTT CSVDRGTEAFF TRBJ1-1 NA TRBD1 TRBV29-1
TGTGCCAGCAGCCCACATGGAACGGGGAACACTGAAGCTTTCTTT CASSPHGTGNTEAFF TRBJ1-1 NA NA TRBV9
TGCAGCGTTGTAAGCAGGGCGGAGACCCAGTACTTC CSVVSRAETQYF TRBJ2-5 NA NA TRBV29-1
TGTGCCAGCAGCGTGGGACAGGGCCAAGAGACCCAGTACTTC CASSVGQGQETQYF TRBJ2-5 few TRBD1 TRBV7-8
TGTGCCAGCAGCTTAGTGGGGCTCTCTGGAAACACCATATATTTT CASSLVGLSGNTIYF TRBJ1-3 NA NA TRBV11-2
TGTGCCAGCAGCGCGGGACTAGATTACAATGAGCAGTTCTTC CASSAGLDYNEQFF TRBJ2-1 few TRBD2 TRBV7-3
TGTGCCAGGGACACCAAAAATAATTCACCCCTCCACTTT CARDTKNNSPLHF TRBJ1-6 NA NA TRBV6-1
TGTGCCAGCAGTGGGGCCGGACAGGGGGGCCAGCCCCAGCATTTT CASSGAGQGGQPQHF TRBJ1-5 NA TRBD1 TRBV2
TGTGCCAGCAGTGAAATAGCGGGGGTCGCTGAGCAGTTCTTC CASSEIAGVAEQFF TRBJ2-1 NA TRBD2 TRBV2
TGTGCCAGCAGTGAACAAACAGGGCGAAACACCATATATTTT CASSEQTGRNTIYF TRBJ1-3 once NA TRBV2
TGTGCCAGCAGCTTAGTCGTAGGGTGGGCAGGGGGTTCACCCCTCCACTTT CASSLVVGWAGGSPLHF TRBJ1-6 NA TRBD1 TRBV7-9
TGTGCCAGCAGGTCCGGGACATGGTTATGGAGGCGGCCCCAGCATTTT CASRSGTWLWRRPQHF TRBJ1-5 NA NA TRBV28
TGTGCCAGCAGCTTGAACGGTGCCGGGTCAACTGAAGCTTTCTTT CASSLNGAGSTEAFF TRBJ1-1 NA NA TRBV5-6
TGTGCCAGCAGGGAACTAGCGGGGGGAGAGACCCAGTACTTC CASRELAGGETQYF TRBJ2-5 NA TRBD2 TRBV2
TGTGCCAGCAGTGAGCGGGGGGCCGACACAGATACGCAGTATTTT CASSERGADTDTQYF TRBJ2-3 once TRBD2 TRBV6-1
TGTGCCAGCCCGGACAGGGAAGATACGCAGTATTTT CASPDREDTQYF TRBJ2-3 few TRBD1 TRBV7-2
TGTGCCAGCAGCTTACAACACAATTACGAGCAGTACTTC CASSLQHNYEQYF TRBJ2-7 NA NA TRBV13
TGTGCCAGCAGCATCCGACTAGCGGGGGGGGTTGACACCGGGGAGCTGTTTTTT CASSIRLAGGVDTGELFF TRBJ2-2 NA TRBD2 TRBV28
TGTGCCAGCAGCGTAGATCCAGGGACTAACTATGGCTACACCTTC CASSVDPGTNYGYTF TRBJ1-2 NA NA TRBV9
TGTGCCAGTAGTACCCCGGACAGGGCCGCAGGGAACACTGAAGCTTTCTTT CASSTPDRAAGNTEAFF TRBJ1-1 few TRBD1 TRBV19
TGTGCCAGCAGTGAAGCATTAGCGGGGGTGACTAGCACAGATACGCAGTATTTT CASSEALAGVTSTDTQYF TRBJ2-3 NA TRBD2 TRBV2
TGTGCCAGCAGCCTTGACAGGGCGGCCGGGGAGCTGTTTTTT CASSLDRAAGELFF TRBJ2-2 NA TRBD1 TRBV13
TGTGCCAGCAGTTTAGGGTCGGAGGAAAAACTGTTTTTT CASSLGSEEKLFF TRBJ1-4 NA NA TRBV28
TGTGCCAGCAGTTTAGGCGACAGAGGTAACTATGGCTACACCTTC CASSLGDRGNYGYTF TRBJ1-2 NA NA TRBV28
TGTGCCAGCAGCTCAGGGGGTTGGGCAGGGCTAGATACGCAGTATTTT CASSSGGWAGLDTQYF TRBJ2-3 NA TRBD1 TRBV7-2
TGTGCCAGCAGCTCCGACAGGGGGCGCGCGGGACAGCCCCAGCATTTT CASSSDRGRAGQPQHF TRBJ1-5 few TRBD1 TRBV13
TGCGCCAGCAGCTTTCGACAGTTGAACACTGAAGCTTTCTTT CASSFRQLNTEAFF TRBJ1-1 NA NA TRBV5-1